This TCR beta chain was observed in a study of T cell changes during pregnancy in multiple sclerosis. Libraries were prepared by immunoSEQ multiplex PCR; TCRdb keeps only in-frame clonotypes and omits some of them. The sample contains 55,000 to 65,000 clones, just under 90% of which appear only once. This clone was counted once. The germline gives CDR1 SGHRS, CDR2 YFSETQ. V gave up 3 bases and J gave up 3 bases; unmatched junction bases: 3. The CDR3 extends over 15 amino acids. The TCR comes from a female donor in good health, enrolled as a control in a pregnancy study. The chain has TRBV5-1 and TRBJ2-2, with TRBD1 matching 9 bases. Material: peripheral blood, obtained in the first trimester of pregnancy. In nucleotides, the CDR3 is TGCGCCAGCAGCTCAAGGACAGGGGACACCGGGGAGCTGTTTTTT. It specifies CASSSRTGDTGELFF.